The 31 T cell receptor beta chains in this list originate from one sample, sequenced in a study of T-cell memory formation after mild COVID-19. MiXCR, applied by TCRdb to the 5' RACE reads, yields one record per CDR3 protein. The sample includes about 110,000 distinct CDR3 sequences, 15% to 20% seen only once; the top ten take 5% to 6.5%. Specimen: PBMCs or a T cell subset sorted from them (not recorded which). The source is a man aged 18 to 29 who had mild COVID-19 (a few samples of this study predate the infection). Cell type and time point are not known.

This sequence joins TRBV20-1 and TRBJ2-1, with 7 bases lining up with TRBD2. V lost 6 bases and J lost 4; bases outside the gene matches: 3. The CDR3 covers 12 residues. Germline lookup yields CDR1 DFQATT and CDR2 SNEGSKA (reference sequence). As DNA, the CDR3 is TGCAGTGCCCAGCGGGAATACAATGAGCAGTTCTTC. This translates into CSAQREYNEQFF.

Worth noting for this clonotype: A clone one base away is much larger, so this may be a read error. The chain employs TRBV15 and TRBJ2-1; possible D gene TRBD1, 5 bases. CDR1 LNHNV and CDR2 YYDKDF come from the germline V gene (reference sequence). The CDR3 consists of 12 residues. The CDR3 sequence is CATSKGYNEQLF. The DNA for the CDR3 is TGTGCCACCAGCAAGGGGTACAATGAGCAGTTATTC.

The chain employs TRBV7-3 and TRBJ1-2; no firm D call. Germline lookup yields CDR1 SGHTA and CDR2 FQGTGA. This CDR3 is 15 amino acids long. The V gene lost 0 bases and the J gene lost 2 bases, with 10 bases spanning the gap. The CDR3 is CASSLTGLQNYGYTF. CDR3 nucleotide sequence: TGTGCCAGCAGCTTAACAGGGCTCCAGAACTATGGCTACACCTTC.

The chain recombines TRBV3-1 with TRBJ1-1; 9 bases fit TRBD1. This CDR3 contains 12 residues. The V gene end was trimmed by 4 bases and the J gene end by 11 bases; junction bases not matched to a gene: 5. CDR1 is LGHDT, CDR2 YNNKEL, per germline (reference sequence). As DNA, the CDR3 is TGTGCCAGCAGCCGCCGGGACAGGGAGGCTTTCTTT. Translated, it gives CASSRRDREAFF.

The table lists this clonotype with a few counts. This sequence joins TRBV7-6 and TRBJ2-5; D unclear. Germline values: CDR1 SGHVS, CDR2 FNYEAQ. The V end was cut by 5 bases, the J end by 2 bases, with 12 bases between. The CDR3 totals 14 residues. The CDR3 DNA sequence: TGTGCCAGCAGCCCGTCCACCTCACAAGAGACCCAGTACTTC. Translating it yields CASSPSTSQETQYF. Variable domain in full (rest from reference TRBV7-6 and TRBJ2-5): GAGVSQSPRYKVTKRGQDVALRCDPISGHVSLYWYRQALGQGPEFLTYFNYEAQQDKSGLPNDRFSAERPEGSISTLTIQRTEQRDSAMYRCASSPSTSQETQYFGPGTRLLVL.

This clonotype has only a few counts. V gene TRBV20-1 combines with J gene TRBJ1-2; TRBD1 aligns across 7 bases. The trim removed 3 bases at V and 6 bases at J, leaving 13 bases unmatched. Germline-derived CDR1 and CDR2 are DFQATT and SNEGSKA (reference sequence). The CDR3 length is 15 residues. DNA for the CDR3: TGCAGTGCTAGGGACTATGACAGGGTAGTCAATGGCTACACCTTC. Protein: CSARDYDRVVNGYTF.

This chain joins TRBV6-6 and TRBJ1-1, with a weak D call TRBD1 (5 bases). The CDR3 has 14 amino acids. Trimming pared 0 bases from V and 5 bases from J, leaving 10 bases between. The V gene's germline CDR1 is MNHNY and CDR2 SVGAGI (reference sequence). The CDR3 coding sequence is TGTGCCAGCAGTTACTCGCGAGAGGGGACTGAAGCTTTCTTT. The encoded protein is CASSYSREGTEAFF.

This chain uses TRBV20-1 with TRBJ2-2; 9 nucleotides line up with TRBD2. The CDR3 contains 17 residues. The germline V gene encodes CDR1 DFQATT and CDR2 SNEGSKA (reference sequence). V dropped 2 bases and J dropped 1; count of bases not matched to a gene: 8. The CDR3 reads CSARSAAGGRNTGELFF. The CDR3 coding sequence is TGCAGTGCTAGATCTGCAGCGGGGGGAAGGAACACCGGGGAGCTGTTTTTT.

There are a few counts of this clonotype. The rearrangement uses TRBV7-9 and TRBJ1-2; D remains unclear. The CDR3 totals 14 residues. V shed 2 bases and J shed 6 bases, with 13 bases lying between them. Per germline, CDR1 SEHNR and CDR2 FQNEAQ (reference sequence). CDR3 loop: CASSLRGLVDGYTF. Written as DNA, the CDR3 is TGTGCCAGCAGCTTACGAGGTTTAGTGGATGGCTACACCTTC.

The chain has TRBV7-8 and TRBJ2-1, with D uncertain. Trimming removed 5 bases from V and 2 bases from J, with 10 bases in between. The CDR3 spans 14 residues. Germline V gene data show CDR1 as SGHVS and CDR2 as FQNEAQ. DNA for the CDR3: TGTGCCAGCAGCCAGGCCAGAACCTACAATGAGCAGTTCTTC. The encoded protein is CASSQARTYNEQFF. Full variable domain (missing parts from reference TRBV7-8 and TRBJ2-1): GAGVSQSPRYKVAKRGQDVALRCDPISGHVSLFWYQQALGQGPEFLTYFQNEAQLDKSGLPSDRFFAERPEGSVSTLKIQRTQQEDSAVYLCASSQARTYNEQFFGPGTRLTVL.

The rearrangement joins TRBV9 to TRBJ2-3; a possible D gene is TRBD1 (5 bases). Trimming cost V 2 bases and J 6 bases, with 16 bases left between them. The CDR3 consists of 15 residues. CDR1 and CDR2 (germline): SGDLS, YYNGEE. This CDR3 reads CASSVQGVGVDTQYF. CDR3 nucleotide sequence: TGTGCCAGCAGCGTCCAGGGTGTCGGCGTGGATACGCAGTATTTT.

This clonotype came up a few times. The chain couples TRBV4-1 to TRBJ2-5, with a possible D match to TRBD2 (7 bases). The CDR3 runs 15 residues. Germline CDR1 reads MGHRA; CDR2 reads YSYEKL. Trimming took 1 base from V and 4 from J, leaving 13 bases between them. The CDR3 loop reads CASSQGSGGRETQYF. The CDR3 nucleotides are TGCGCCAGCAGCCAAGGTTCGGGGGGCCGAGAGACCCAGTACTTC.

The CDR3 reads CASSLRPGTGPTWETQYF. The CDR3 DNA reads TGTGCCAGCAGTTTACGTCCCGGGACAGGACCAACGTGGGAGACCCAGTACTTC. The J gene is TRBJ2-5, the V gene TRBV25-1; 8 nucleotides line up with TRBD1. CDR1 is MGHDK and CDR2 is SYGVNS in the germline V gene. The length of the CDR3 is 18 residues. Unmatched junction bases numbered 19, after V lost 5 bases and J lost 5 bases.

This clonotype was detected a few times. The chain carries TRBV27 and TRBJ1-6, with D perhaps TRBD1 (6 bases). Germline-derived CDR1 and CDR2 are MNHEY and SMNVEV (reference sequence). This CDR3 has 16 residues. Trimming took 8 bases from V and 3 from J, leaving 17 bases between them. As DNA, the CDR3 is TGTGCCAGCGGGGGGCTCGGGCCGGTCTATAATTCACCCCTCCACTTT. Protein: CASGGLGPVYNSPLHF.

This clonotype was seen only a few times. The CDR3 does not end in the conserved phenylalanine or tryptophan, so this is likely a read error. The rearrangement joins TRBV7-2 to TRBJ1-6, with 7 bases that match TRBD1. The CDR3 runs 15 residues. The ends lost 2 bases at V and 9 bases at J; junction bases unmatched: 7. Germline-derived CDR1 and CDR2 are SGHTA and FQGNSA. The CDR3 loop is CASSLKGGDGSPLHS. As DNA, the CDR3 is TGTGCCAGCAGCTTAAAAGGGGGCGATGGTTCACCCCTCCACTCT.

This clonotype was observed a handful of times. The gene calls are TRBV12-3 or TRBV12-4 and TRBJ1-5; 7 bases align to TRBD1. V dropped 6 bases and J dropped 2; count of bases not matched to a gene: 7. The length of the CDR3 is 15 residues. In nucleotides, the CDR3 is TGTGCCAGCAGAAGGGGGCGCTTGGGCAATCAGCCCCAGCATTTT. It translates to CASRRGRLGNQPQHF.

Within the sample, this clonotype is medium-sized. The CDR3 DNA sequence: TGTGCCAGCAAACCGGGACAAAACTCCGGGGAGCTGTTTTTT. This encodes CASKPGQNSGELFF. The rearrangement uses TRBV12-3 or TRBV12-4 and TRBJ2-2; D may be TRBD1 (6 bases). V was clipped by 7 bases and J by 6 bases, with 15 bases between them. The CDR3 consists of 14 residues.

The chain recombines TRBV7-9 with TRBJ2-7; 7 nucleotides match TRBD2. Unmatched junction bases numbered 5, after V lost 0 bases and J lost 6 bases. The CDR3 is made up of 14 amino acids. Germline V gives CDR1 SEHNR, CDR2 FQNEAQ (reference sequence). The CDR3 DNA sequence: TGTGCCAGCAGCTTAGCGGCGGGGGTTGGCGAGCAGTACGTC. It encodes CASSLAAGVGEQYV.

V usage is TRBV5-4 and J usage is TRBJ2-1, with TRBD2 matching 15 bases. The CDR3 spans 17 residues. Germline-derived CDR1 and CDR2 are SGHNT and YYREEE (reference sequence). With 3 bases clipped from V and 8 bases from J, the junction kept 9 bases outside the gene matches. The CDR3 nucleotides are TGTGCCAGCAGCTGGACTAGCGGGGGGGCCTTAGCATATGAGCAGTTCTTC. Protein sequence: CASSWTSGGALAYEQFF.

The sample holds a few counts of this clonotype. This chain uses TRBV6-1 with TRBJ1-2, with TRBD1 as a possible D gene (5 bases). V was cut by 3 bases and J by 5 bases, with 10 bases left in between. Germline CDR1 MNHNS, CDR2 SASEGT. The CDR3 length is 13 residues. This CDR3 reads CASSETVQYGYTF. CDR3 nucleotide sequence: TGTGCCAGCAGTGAGACAGTGCAGTATGGCTACACCTTC.

The V gene is TRBV6-2 or TRBV6-3, the J gene TRBJ2-7; D may be TRBD1 or TRBD2 (5 bases each). The CDR3 is made up of 12 amino acids. V lost 0 bases and J 5 bases, leaving 5 bases between the germline ends. The germline V gene has CDR1 MNHEY and CDR2 SVGEGT. CDR3 amino acids: CASSYSGDEQYF. CDR3 coding DNA: TGTGCCAGCAGTTACTCGGGGGACGAGCAGTACTTC.

The J gene is TRBJ1-2, the V gene TRBV24-1; D uncertain. The CDR3 runs to 14 residues. V gave up 1 base and J gave up 4 bases, with 9 bases separating them. The germline V gene encodes CDR1 KGHDR and CDR2 SFDVKD. For the CDR3, the DNA is TGTGCCACCAGTGATTTCAGTCGGGCCTATGGCTACACCTTC. This sequence encodes CATSDFSRAYGYTF.

This chain joins TRBV14 and TRBJ1-2; TRBD1 aligns across 9 bases. With V trimmed by 5 bases and J by 2 bases, 0 bases remained unmatched. Germline V gene lookup returns CDR1 SGHDN and CDR2 FVKESK. The CDR3 is 13 residues long. The CDR3 reads CASSGTGNYGYTF. The CDR3 DNA reads TGTGCCAGCAGCGGGACAGGGAACTATGGCTACACCTTC.

The rearrangement links TRBV6-5 to TRBJ1-5, with a tentative D call TRBD1 (6 bases). Germline lookup yields CDR1 MNHEY and CDR2 SVGAGI. The CDR3 is made up of 13 amino acids. V dropped 6 bases and J dropped 7 bases, with 13 bases sitting between them. The CDR3 sequence: CASRQGLWQPQHF. The CDR3 DNA follows: TGTGCCAGCAGACAGGGCCTCTGGCAGCCCCAGCATTTT.

The sample holds a few counts of this clonotype. The chain has TRBV4-1 and TRBJ1-2, with D possibly being TRBD1 (5 bases). The germline V gene has CDR1 MGHRA and CDR2 YSYEKL. The V end lost 6 bases, the J end lost 7 bases, and 9 bases lay between the germline ends. This CDR3 contains 11 residues. CDR3 coding DNA: TGCGCCAGCAGTCGAGGGGTTGGCTACACCTTC. It yields the protein CASSRGVGYTF.

The chain combines TRBV6-2 or TRBV6-3 with TRBJ2-1, with D perhaps TRBD2 (6 bases). Trimming left V 8 bases short and J 5 bases short, with 13 bases between. In germline, CDR1 is MNHEY, CDR2 SVGEGT. The CDR3 is 13 residues long. DNA for the CDR3: TGTGCCAGCTGGAGGGACCCCAACAATGAGCAGTTCTTC. Translating it yields CASWRDPNNEQFF.

This clonotype was counted only a few times. The chain recombines TRBV6-6 with TRBJ1-2, with D hard to call. CDR1 is MNHNY and CDR2 is SVGAGI in the germline V gene (reference sequence). The CDR3 covers 13 residues. The V and J ends lost 6 bases and 8 bases respectively, with 16 bases between them. CDR3 coding DNA: TGTGCCAGCAGCCAACAAGCCTATGAAGGCTACACCTTC. Protein product: CASSQQAYEGYTF.

This clonotype was counted only a few times. The chain combines TRBV5-1 with TRBJ2-7; 7 bases are shared with TRBD1. V dropped 0 bases and J dropped 5; count of bases not matched to a gene: 2. Germline V gene sequence: CDR1 SGHRS, CDR2 YFSETQ. The CDR3 length is 13 residues. The CDR3 is CASSLGGGDEQYV. CDR3 in DNA: TGCGCCAGCAGCTTGGGAGGGGGCGACGAGCAGTACGTC.

This clonotype was found a few times. The chain's CDR3 is CASSLMTSPGGYTF. The DNA of the CDR3 is TGTGCCAGCAGCTTAATGACTAGTCCAGGCGGCTACACCTTC. The rearrangement links TRBV7-2 to TRBJ1-2; no definite D call. The CDR3 is made up of 14 amino acids. Trimming shortened V by 2 bases and J by 8 bases, and 15 bases separated the two germline ends. CDR1 and CDR2 from the germline V gene are SGHTA and FQGNSA.

The CDR3, as DNA: TGTGCCAGCAGCTTGGTTCGGGGTGAGCAGTTCTTC. Protein sequence: CASSLVRGEQFF. The J gene is TRBJ2-1, the V gene TRBV7-3; D may be TRBD2 (5 bases). The germline V and J ends were trimmed by 3 bases and 9 bases, with 9 bases remaining between them. Germline CDR1 is SGHTA and CDR2 is FQGTGA. CDR3 length: 12 residues.

The rearrangement uses TRBV20-1 and TRBJ2-3; the match to TRBD2 covers 15 bases. Germline V gene data show CDR1 as DFQATT and CDR2 as SNEGSKA (reference sequence). J gave up 0 bases and V 5 bases, and 6 bases lay outside the gene matches. The CDR3 is 17 amino acids. The CDR3 loop is CSAPGLAGGRSTDTQYF. The CDR3 region has the DNA TGCAGTGCTCCAGGACTAGCGGGGGGGCGTAGCACAGATACGCAGTATTTT.